These 31 T cell receptor beta chains share one sample of origin, sequenced in a study of OX40 agonist ivuxolimab in advanced cancers. Measured with immunoSEQ multiplex PCR; TCRdb has only the in-frame clones, and not every one. Of about 33,000 clones in the sample, roughly nine tenths were seen once. The sample here was CD4+ or CD8+ T cells sorted from blood, taken in a trial of the OX40 agonist ivuxolimab. The source of these receptors is an adult with an advanced solid tumor such as melanoma, head and neck, liver or kidney cancer.

The gene calls are TRBV5-1 and TRBJ1-6; D is uncertain. V was clipped by 5 bases and J by 0 bases, with 9 bases between them. The V gene's germline CDR1 is SGHRS and CDR2 YFSETQ. CDR3 size: 15 residues. The CDR3 region is CASRLVGSYNSPLHF. The DNA of the CDR3 is TGCGCCAGCAGACTTGTAGGCTCCTATAATTCACCCCTCCACTTT.

This chain connects TRBV7-2 to TRBJ2-2, with 9 bases fitting TRBD1. Germline V gives CDR1 SGHTA, CDR2 FQGNSA. CDR3 length: 15 residues. After removal of 3 bases from V and 4 bases from J, the junction contained 3 bases not matched to a gene. The CDR3 DNA sequence: TGTGCCAGCAGCTTCACAGGGGGCGTCACCGGGGAGCTGTTTTTT. It specifies CASSFTGGVTGELFF.

The gene calls are TRBV11-3 and TRBJ2-5; 10 bases agree with TRBD1. The CDR3 consists of 15 residues. Germline CDR1 SGHNT, CDR2 YENEEA. Trimming took 4 bases from V and 3 from J; bases not matched to a gene: 5. CDR3 coding DNA: TGTGCCAGCAGCTCGGGACAGGGGAGAGAAGAGACCCAGTACTTC. This sequence encodes CASSSGQGREETQYF.

V usage is TRBV19 and J usage is TRBJ1-3, with 7 bases aligning to TRBD1. CDR3 size: 17 residues. CDR1 is LNHDA, CDR2 SQIVND, per germline (reference sequence). The junction had 10 bases not matched to a gene; V was cut back by 5 bases and J by 0 bases. The CDR3: CASSSRQGAVSGNTIYF. DNA for the CDR3: TGTGCCAGTAGTTCTCGACAGGGAGCCGTCTCTGGAAACACCATATATTTT.

This clone showed up just a few times. CDR3 nucleotides: TGTGCCAGCAGCTTATCCCGGACAGGCCTTAGCTCCTACGAGCAGTACTTC. Translated: CASSLSRTGLSSYEQYF. The chain couples TRBV7-9 to TRBJ2-7, with TRBD1 identical over 7 bases. The junction had 10 bases not matched to a gene; V was cut back by 2 bases and J by 0 bases. The CDR3 consists of 17 residues. Germline V gene sequence: CDR1 SEHNR, CDR2 FQNEAQ (reference sequence).

The chain employs TRBV6-5 and TRBJ2-7; TRBD2 matches at 11 bases. Germline loops: CDR1 MNHEY, CDR2 SVGAGI. The CDR3 runs to 14 residues. The J segment lost 2 bases and the V segment lost 6 bases, leaving 3 bases of the junction unmatched. CDR3 sequence: CASSGTSGTYEQYF. The CDR3, as DNA: TGTGCCAGCAGCGGGACTAGCGGAACCTACGAGCAGTACTTC.

This clone showed up just once. The chain links TRBV5-1 to TRBJ2-5; TRBD1 agrees at 9 bases. V gave up 5 bases and J gave up 5 bases; unmatched junction bases: 7. CDR1 and CDR2 (germline): SGHRS, YFSETQ. CDR3 length: 14 residues. The CDR3 reads CASRPTGGEETQYF. The CDR3 bases are TGCGCCAGCAGGCCCACAGGGGGCGAGGAGACCCAGTACTTC. Full variable domain (rest looked up from reference TRBV5-1 and TRBJ2-5): KAGVTQTPRYLIKTRGQQVTLSCSPISGHRSVSWYQQTPGQGLQFLFEYFSETQRNKGNFPGRFSGRQFSNSRSEMNVSTLELGDSALYLCASRPTGGEETQYFGPGTRLLVL.

This clone was seen just once. The chain is built from TRBV7-2 and TRBJ2-3; D is uncertain. Germline-derived CDR1 and CDR2 are SGHTA and FQGNSA. V was clipped by 4 bases and J by 8 bases, with 16 bases between them. This CDR3 is built from 14 residues. CDR3 region: CASSSQSFRSTQYF. DNA for the CDR3: TGTGCCAGCAGCTCCCAATCTTTCAGATCTACGCAGTATTTT.

The J gene is TRBJ2-1, the V gene TRBV5-4, with 14 bases matching TRBD2. CDR1 and CDR2 from the germline V gene are SGHNT and YYREEE (reference sequence). CDR3 length equals 16 residues. V lost 4 bases to trimming and J lost 3 bases; unmatched junction nucleotides: 3. CDR3 in DNA: TGTGCCAGCAGCCTGGGGACTAGCGGGAGCTACAATGAGCAGTTCTTC. This codes for CASSLGTSGSYNEQFF.

The J gene is TRBJ1-2, the V gene TRBV4-2; 7 bases align to TRBD1. From germline, CDR1 is LGHNA and CDR2 YNFKEQ. V lost 1 base to trimming and J lost 2 bases; unmatched junction nucleotides: 1. This CDR3 comprises 14 residues. CDR3 DNA sequence: TGTGCCAGCAGCCAAGGAGGGGGCAACTATGGCTACACCTTC. Translated, it gives CASSQGGGNYGYTF.

The rearrangement links TRBV2 to TRBJ2-7; 11 bases are a match to TRBD2. Germline CDR1 SNHLY, CDR2 FYNNEI. V lost 5 bases and J lost 0; bases outside the gene matches: 3. This CDR3 spans 15 amino acids. The CDR3 sequence is CASSFSGRASYEQYF. Written as DNA, the CDR3 is TGTGCCAGCAGTTTTAGCGGGAGGGCCTCCTACGAGCAGTACTTC.

This chain connects TRBV11-2 to TRBJ1-1; D gene uncertain. V gave up 5 bases and J gave up 1 base, with 8 bases separating them. There are 13 residues in the CDR3. Germline-derived CDR1 and CDR2 are SGHAT and FQNNGV. CDR3: CASSPTGNTEAFF. CDR3 nucleotides: TGTGCCAGCAGCCCCACCGGGAACACTGAAGCTTTCTTT.

This chain connects TRBV28 to TRBJ1-1; 8 nucleotides match TRBD1. The ends lost 8 bases at V and 1 base at J; junction bases unmatched: 6. This CDR3 contains 14 residues. Germline CDR1 and CDR2: MDHEN and SYDVKM. The CDR3 coding sequence is TGTGCCAGCCTTATCGACAGGGGGAACACTGAAGCTTTCTTT. Its translation: CASLIDRGNTEAFF.

The chain combines TRBV18 with TRBJ2-7; D is uncertain. CDR3 length equals 15 residues. Trimming left V 6 bases short and J 4 bases short, with 19 bases between. In germline, CDR1 is KGHSH, CDR2 LQKENI. The CDR3 reads CASSPADLGLYEQYF. CDR3 nucleotide sequence: TGTGCCAGCTCCCCGGCCGACCTAGGCCTTTACGAGCAGTACTTC.

The V and J genes are TRBV20-1 and TRBJ1-1; no clear D gene. This CDR3 contains 11 residues. CDR1 and CDR2 (germline): DFQATT, SNEGSKA (reference sequence). Trimming stripped 1 base from V and 4 bases from J, with 4 bases between. Here the CDR3 DNA reads TGCAGTGCTAGAGCGGCCACTGAAGCTTTCTTT. This codes for CSARAATEAFF.

This clone was seen once. V and J are TRBV19 and TRBJ2-3, with D possibly being TRBD2 (6 bases). This CDR3 region has 16 residues. Per the germline V gene, CDR1 is LNHDA and CDR2 is SQIVND (reference sequence). V lost 3 bases and J lost 5, with 18 bases in between. The CDR3 region is CASSIEAGRSGDTQYF. The CDR3 DNA reads TGTGCCAGTAGTATTGAGGCGGGGAGGAGCGGAGATACGCAGTATTTT.

The V and J genes are TRBV13 and TRBJ2-1; 10 bases are a match to TRBD2. After removal of 5 bases from V and 6 bases from J, the junction contained 10 bases not matched to a gene. The CDR3 sequence is 16 residues long. Per germline, CDR1 PRHDT and CDR2 FYEKMQ (reference sequence). The chain's CDR3 is CASSPRGAGGRNEQFF. Here the CDR3 DNA reads TGTGCCAGCAGCCCGAGGGGAGCGGGAGGGCGCAATGAGCAGTTCTTC.

CDR3 residues: CASSPIGETQGISSSYEQYF. DNA of the CDR3: TGTGCCAGCAGCCCTATCGGGGAAACCCAGGGGATATCGAGCTCCTACGAGCAGTACTTC. J is TRBJ2-7 and V is TRBV7-3; D may be TRBD1 (6 bases). This CDR3 is 20 amino acids long. Germline CDR1 is SGHTA and CDR2 is FQGTGA. V was trimmed by 5 bases and J by 0 bases, leaving 29 bases between them.

The chain joins TRBV14 to TRBJ2-1, with 7 bases matching TRBD1. V was clipped by 0 bases and J by 4 bases; unmatched bases: 9. The CDR3 is made up of 17 amino acids. Germline assignment: CDR1 SGHDN and CDR2 FVKESK. DNA for the CDR3: TGTGCCAGCAGCCAAGATTCGAGACAGGGTCGATACAATGAGCAGTTCTTC. It is translated as CASSQDSRQGRYNEQFF.

This sequence joins TRBV9 and TRBJ2-3, with 8 bases fitting TRBD2. Germline CDR1 reads SGDLS; CDR2 reads YYNGEE. V dropped 3 bases and J dropped 3; count of bases not matched to a gene: 6. The CDR3 sequence is 15 residues long. The CDR3 nucleotides are TGTGCCAGCAGCGGTTCTAGCGGGCGGACAGATACGCAGTATTTT. It specifies CASSGSSGRTDTQYF.

This clone was counted a single time. This chain links TRBV5-5 with TRBJ2-7; D perhaps matches TRBD2 (6 bases). CDR1 and CDR2 from the germline V gene are SGHKS and YYEKEE (reference sequence). Trimming removed 0 bases from V and 0 bases from J, with 10 bases in between. CDR3 length: 15 residues. This CDR3 reads CASSLAGGSSYEQYF. DNA of the CDR3: TGTGCCAGCAGCTTGGCCGGGGGTAGCTCCTACGAGCAGTACTTC.

The rearrangement joins TRBV14 to TRBJ2-7; 8 bases agree with TRBD2. This CDR3 region has 17 residues. Germline values: CDR1 SGHDN, CDR2 FVKESK. With V trimmed by 1 base and J by 5 bases, 13 bases remained unmatched. CDR3 sequence reads: CASSQVKYTGGPNEQYF. The CDR3 bases are TGTGCCAGCAGCCAAGTAAAATATACGGGAGGGCCCAACGAGCAGTACTTC.

The rearrangement links TRBV15 to TRBJ2-1; perhaps TRBD2 as D (6 bases). This CDR3 has 20 amino acids. In germline, CDR1 is LNHNV, CDR2 YYDKDF (reference sequence). Trimming stripped 0 bases from V and 4 bases from J, with 25 bases between. This CDR3 is CATSRDFENLGSGPYNEQFF. CDR3 nucleotide sequence: TGTGCCACCAGCAGAGATTTTGAAAACCTCGGTAGCGGCCCTTACAATGAGCAGTTCTTC.

This clone was seen a handful of times. V usage is TRBV18 and J usage is TRBJ1-2; no reliable D call. With 3 bases removed from V and 0 bases from J, the gap between germline ends came to 5 bases. Germline loops: CDR1 KGHSH, CDR2 LQKENI. This CDR3 has 13 residues. The CDR3 reads CASSPKTNYGYTF. CDR3 nucleotides: TGTGCCAGCTCACCGAAAACTAACTATGGCTACACCTTC.

The V call is TRBV28, the J call TRBJ2-1; TRBD2 aligns across 7 bases. The CDR3 sequence is 15 residues long. J was trimmed by 4 bases and V by 3 bases; bases with no gene match: 6. Germline lookup yields CDR1 MDHEN and CDR2 SYDVKM. CDR3 in DNA: TGTGCCAGCAGTTTTCGGGCGGGAGTTTACAATGAGCAGTTCTTC. Encoded protein: CASSFRAGVYNEQFF. Combining the CDR3 with reference TRBV28 and TRBJ2-1 gives the whole variable domain DVKVTQSSRYLVKRTGEKVFLECVQDMDHENMFWYRQDPGLGLRLIYFSYDVKMKEKGDIPEGYSVSREKKERFSLILESASTNQTSMYLCASSFRAGVYNEQFFGPGTRLTVL.

The rearrangement uses TRBV7-7 and TRBJ2-5; 9 nucleotides align to TRBD2. CDR3 size: 15 residues. Germline V CDR1 and CDR2: SSHAT, FNYEAQ (reference sequence). Trimming removed 5 bases from V and 5 bases from J; junction bases left unmatched: 9. The CDR3 is CASSATGTSFETQYF. CDR3 nucleotide sequence: TGTGCCAGCAGCGCAACCGGGACTAGCTTCGAGACCCAGTACTTC. Filled out from reference TRBV7-7 and TRBJ2-5, the complete variable domain reads GAGVSQSPRYKVTKRGQDVTLRCDPISSHATLYWYQQALGQGPEFLTYFNYEAQPDKSGLPSDRFSAERPEGSISTLTIQRTEQRDSAMYRCASSATGTSFETQYFGPGTRLLVL.

The rearrangement joins TRBV2 to TRBJ2-3; TRBD1 matches at 7 bases. V gave up 4 bases and J gave up 1 base; unmatched junction bases: 5. CDR3 length: 15 amino acids. The germline gives CDR1 SNHLY, CDR2 FYNNEI. CDR3 sequence reads: CASSARGQGTDTQYF. DNA for the CDR3: TGTGCCAGCAGTGCCAGAGGACAGGGCACAGATACGCAGTATTTT.

The V gene is TRBV5-8, the J gene TRBJ1-1, with 7 bases fitting TRBD1. The V and J ends lost 3 bases and 4 bases, in that order; junction bases with no gene match: 6. CDR3 size: 14 residues. Germline CDR1 SGHTS, CDR2 YDEGEE. The CDR3 DNA reads TGTGCCAGCAGCTCGACAGGGTATGCCACTGAAGCTTTCTTT. Protein sequence: CASSSTGYATEAFF.

There are a few counts of this clone. V is TRBV28 and J is TRBJ2-1; no reliable D call. This CDR3 has 13 amino acids. Germline V gives CDR1 MDHEN, CDR2 SYDVKM. The germline V and J ends were trimmed by 5 bases and 9 bases, with 14 bases remaining between them. The CDR3: CASSPDFLIEQFF. The CDR3 nucleotides read TGTGCCAGCAGTCCCGATTTTCTCATTGAGCAGTTCTTC.

A few counts support this clone. The chain uses TRBV9 and TRBJ2-1; a possible D gene is TRBD1 (5 bases). Trimming took off 4 bases at V and 0 bases at J, with 11 bases between the two ends. CDR1 SGDLS and CDR2 YYNGEE come from the germline V gene. This CDR3 contains 15 residues. CDR3 nucleotide sequence: TGTGCCAGCAGCTTACAGGTTAGCTCCTACAATGAGCAGTTCTTC. Protein: CASSLQVSSYNEQFF.

This chain joins TRBV7-2 and TRBJ1-2, with 10 bases aligning to TRBD1. The CDR3 length is 16 residues. Germline CDR1 SGHTA, CDR2 FQGNSA. Trimming at V came to 5 bases and at J to 3 bases, leaving 9 bases not matched to a gene. The CDR3 coding sequence is TGTGCCAGCAGCCTCCGGACAGGGGGGGATGACTATGGCTACACCTTC. Amino acids: CASSLRTGGDDYGYTF. The whole variable domain, filled in from reference TRBV7-2 and TRBJ1-2, reads GAGVSQSPSNKVTEKGKDVELRCDPISGHTALYWYRQSLGQGLEFLIYFQGNSAPDKSGLPSDRFSAERTGGSVSTLTIQRTQQEDSAVYLCASSLRTGGDDYGYTFGSGTRLTVV.